This TCR beta chain is drawn from a study of cytomegalovirus exposure and HLA in healthy donors. V gave up 2 bases and J gave up 7 bases; unmatched junction bases: 5. Per the germline V gene, CDR1 is MNHEY and CDR2 is SMNVEV (reference sequence). CDR3 length: 14 amino acids. A word on this clone: The antigen remains undetermined.

The PCR ran on 60 Vbeta and 13 Jbeta primers. Sequenced by immunoSEQ multiplex PCR; TCRdb stores in-frame clones only, minus some. The repertoire holds 150,000 or so clones, with 70% to 90% as singletons. Study observations and caveats: In a later analysis, HLA-associated beta chains showed higher expansion and lower generation probabilities than comparable chains.

This rearrangement joins TRBV27 to TRBJ2-7; TRBD2 matches 10 bases. This TCR was recovered from a woman between 18 and 29 years old in good health and CMV-seronegative. Material for sequencing was PBMCs. The CDR3 DNA reads TGTGCCAGCAGTTTACTAGCGGGAGTACGGGAGCAGTACTTC. This encodes CASSLLAGVREQYF.